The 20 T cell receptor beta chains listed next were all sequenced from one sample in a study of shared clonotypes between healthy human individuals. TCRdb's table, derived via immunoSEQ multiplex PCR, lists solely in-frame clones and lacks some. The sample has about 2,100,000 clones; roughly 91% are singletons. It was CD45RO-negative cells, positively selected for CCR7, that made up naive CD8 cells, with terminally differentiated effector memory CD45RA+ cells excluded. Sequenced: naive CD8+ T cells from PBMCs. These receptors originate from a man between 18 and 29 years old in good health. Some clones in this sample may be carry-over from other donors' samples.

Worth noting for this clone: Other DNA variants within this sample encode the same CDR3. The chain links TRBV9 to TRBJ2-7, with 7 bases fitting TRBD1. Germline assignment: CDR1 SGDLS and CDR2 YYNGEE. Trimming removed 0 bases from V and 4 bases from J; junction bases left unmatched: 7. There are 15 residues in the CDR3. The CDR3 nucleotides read TGTGCCAGCAGCGTAGGAACAGGGGTTGGATACGAGCAGTACTTC. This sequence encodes CASSVGTGVGYEQYF.

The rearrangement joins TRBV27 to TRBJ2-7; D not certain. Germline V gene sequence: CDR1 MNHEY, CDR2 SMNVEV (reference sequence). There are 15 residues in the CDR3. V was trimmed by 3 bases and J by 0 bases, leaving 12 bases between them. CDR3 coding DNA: TGTGCCAGCAGTTTGAACTCCTCGCCCTCCTACGAGCAGTACTTC. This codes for CASSLNSSPSYEQYF.

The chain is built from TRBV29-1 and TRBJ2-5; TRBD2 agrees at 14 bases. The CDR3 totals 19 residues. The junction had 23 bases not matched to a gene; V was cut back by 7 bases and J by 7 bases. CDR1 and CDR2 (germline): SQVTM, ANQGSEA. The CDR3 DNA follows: TGCAGCGCCGACCATATCGGGACTAGCGGGAGTGGGGGTAGGCGGACCCAGTACTTC. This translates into CSADHIGTSGSGGRRTQYF.

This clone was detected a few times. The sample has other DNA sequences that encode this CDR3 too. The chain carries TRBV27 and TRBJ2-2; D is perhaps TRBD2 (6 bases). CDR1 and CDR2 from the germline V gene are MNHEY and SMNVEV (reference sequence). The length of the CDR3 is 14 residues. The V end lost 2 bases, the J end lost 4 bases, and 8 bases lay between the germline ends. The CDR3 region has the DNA TGTGCCAGCAGTTTACAGGGAGGCACCGGGGAGCTGTTTTTT. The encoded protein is CASSLQGGTGELFF.

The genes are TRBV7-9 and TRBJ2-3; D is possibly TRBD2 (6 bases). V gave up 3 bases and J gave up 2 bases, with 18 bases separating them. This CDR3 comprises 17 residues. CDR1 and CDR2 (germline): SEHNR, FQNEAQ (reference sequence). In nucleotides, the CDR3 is TGTGCCAGCAGCTTCCGTCCCGGACTACTCTACACAGATACGCAGTATTTT. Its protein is CASSFRPGLLYTDTQYF.

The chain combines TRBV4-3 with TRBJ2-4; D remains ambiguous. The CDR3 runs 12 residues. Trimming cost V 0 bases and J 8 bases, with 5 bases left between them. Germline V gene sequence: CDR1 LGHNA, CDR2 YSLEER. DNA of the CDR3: TGCGCCAGCAGCCAAGATGAGTACATTCAGTACTTC. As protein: CASSQDEYIQYF.

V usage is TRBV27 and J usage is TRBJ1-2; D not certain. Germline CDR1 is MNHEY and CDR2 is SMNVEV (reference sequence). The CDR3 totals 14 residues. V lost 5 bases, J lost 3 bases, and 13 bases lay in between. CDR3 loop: CASSIMGGYYGYTF. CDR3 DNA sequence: TGTGCCAGCAGTATTATGGGAGGGTACTATGGCTACACCTTC.

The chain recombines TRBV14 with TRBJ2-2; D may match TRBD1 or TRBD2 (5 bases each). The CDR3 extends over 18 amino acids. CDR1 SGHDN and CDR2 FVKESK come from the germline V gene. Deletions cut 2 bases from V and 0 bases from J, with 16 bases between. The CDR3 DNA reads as TGTGCCAGCAGCCAACTATTCCCGGGACCGACGAACACCGGGGAGCTGTTTTTT. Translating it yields CASSQLFPGPTNTGELFF.

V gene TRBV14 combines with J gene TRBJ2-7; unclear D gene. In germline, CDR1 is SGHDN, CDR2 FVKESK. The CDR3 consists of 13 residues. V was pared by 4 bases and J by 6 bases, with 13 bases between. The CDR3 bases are TGTGCCAGCAGCCCCGCCATGTTAAGCGAGCAGTACTTC. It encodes CASSPAMLSEQYF.

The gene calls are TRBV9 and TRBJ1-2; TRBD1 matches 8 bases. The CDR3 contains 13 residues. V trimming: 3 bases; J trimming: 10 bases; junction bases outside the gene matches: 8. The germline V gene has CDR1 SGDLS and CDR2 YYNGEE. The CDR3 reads CASSEDRVSAYTF. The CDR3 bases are TGTGCCAGCAGCGAGGACAGGGTTAGTGCCTACACCTTC.

The CDR3 reads CASSEPLAGENNEQFF. In DNA form, the CDR3 reads TGTGCCAGCAGCGAACCTCTGGCGGGGGAGAACAATGAGCAGTTCTTC. The chain links TRBV7-9 to TRBJ2-1, with 7 bases that match TRBD2. The germline gives CDR1 SEHNR, CDR2 FQNEAQ (reference sequence). After removal of 5 bases from V and 5 bases from J, the junction contained 12 bases not matched to a gene. CDR3 length: 16 residues.

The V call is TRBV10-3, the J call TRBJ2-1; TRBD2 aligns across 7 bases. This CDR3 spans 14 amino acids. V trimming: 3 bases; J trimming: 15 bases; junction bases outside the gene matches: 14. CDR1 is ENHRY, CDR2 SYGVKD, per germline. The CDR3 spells CAISEPARELGMFF. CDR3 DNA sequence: TGTGCCATCAGTGAACCGGCGCGGGAGCTCGGCATGTTCTTC.

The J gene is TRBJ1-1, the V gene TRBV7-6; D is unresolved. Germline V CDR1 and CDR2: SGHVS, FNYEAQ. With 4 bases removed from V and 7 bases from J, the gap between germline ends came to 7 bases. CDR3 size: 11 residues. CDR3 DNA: TGTGCCAGCAGCTCCCAAGGTGAAGCTTTCTTT. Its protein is CASSSQGEAFF.

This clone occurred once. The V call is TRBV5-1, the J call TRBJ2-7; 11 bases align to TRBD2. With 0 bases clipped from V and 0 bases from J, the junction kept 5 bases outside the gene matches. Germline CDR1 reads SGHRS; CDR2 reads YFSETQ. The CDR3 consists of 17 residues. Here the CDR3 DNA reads TGCGCCAGCAGCTTGGCACTAGCGGGAGTAGGCTCCTACGAGCAGTACTTC. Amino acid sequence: CASSLALAGVGSYEQYF.

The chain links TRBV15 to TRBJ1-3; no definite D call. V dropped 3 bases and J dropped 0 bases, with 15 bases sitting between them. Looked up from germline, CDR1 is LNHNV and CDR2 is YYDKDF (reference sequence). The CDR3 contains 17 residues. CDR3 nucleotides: TGTGCCACCAGCAGCCCCTGGAGGGCTTTCTCTGGAAACACCATATATTTT. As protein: CATSSPWRAFSGNTIYF.

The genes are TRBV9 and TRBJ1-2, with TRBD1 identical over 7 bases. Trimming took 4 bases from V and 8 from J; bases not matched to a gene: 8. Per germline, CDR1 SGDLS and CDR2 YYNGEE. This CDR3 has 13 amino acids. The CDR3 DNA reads TGTGCCAGCAGCCGCCGGGACAGCCAGGGCTACACCTTC. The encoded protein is CASSRRDSQGYTF.

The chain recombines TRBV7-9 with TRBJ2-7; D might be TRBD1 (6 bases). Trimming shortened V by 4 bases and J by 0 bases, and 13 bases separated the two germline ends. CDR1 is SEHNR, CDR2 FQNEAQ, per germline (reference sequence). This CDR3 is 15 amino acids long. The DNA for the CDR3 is TGTGCCAGCAGCTCCCAAGGACAGCTCTCCTACGAGCAGTACTTC. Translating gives CASSSQGQLSYEQYF.

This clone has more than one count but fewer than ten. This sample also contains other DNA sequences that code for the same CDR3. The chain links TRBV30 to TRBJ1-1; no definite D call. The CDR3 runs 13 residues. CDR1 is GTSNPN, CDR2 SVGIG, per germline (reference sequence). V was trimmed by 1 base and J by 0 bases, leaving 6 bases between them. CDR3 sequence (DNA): TGTGCCTGGAGTGCGGGGATGAACACTGAAGCTTTCTTT. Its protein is CAWSAGMNTEAFF.

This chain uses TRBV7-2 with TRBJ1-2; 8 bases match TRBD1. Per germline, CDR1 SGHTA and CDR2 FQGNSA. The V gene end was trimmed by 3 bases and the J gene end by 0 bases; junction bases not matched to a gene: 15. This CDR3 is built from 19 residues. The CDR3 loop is CASSLWGSRTGPANYGYTF. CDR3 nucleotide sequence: TGTGCCAGCAGCTTGTGGGGGAGTAGGACAGGGCCCGCTAACTATGGCTACACCTTC.

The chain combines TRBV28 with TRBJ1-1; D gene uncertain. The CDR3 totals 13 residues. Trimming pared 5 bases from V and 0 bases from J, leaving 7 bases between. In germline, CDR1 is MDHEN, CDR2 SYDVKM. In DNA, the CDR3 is TGTGCCAGCAGTGACGTCATGAACACTGAAGCTTTCTTT. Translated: CASSDVMNTEAFF.